The sequence of this T cell receptor beta chain was determined in a study of vaccination effects on CD4 cells after COVID-19. Whole-study context: Participants were vaccinated with two doses of either the BNT162b2 or mRNA-1273 vaccine.

Antigen-specific CD4+ T cell clonotypes were called by their expansion after viral peptide-pool culture in ViraFEST. On day 10 of culture, CD4+ T cells were separated out. Nucleocapsid antibodies stayed negative before and after vaccination, showing no earlier SARS-CoV-2 infection. At days 3 and 7, half of the medium was exchanged for IL-2 medium. V lost 0 bases to trimming and J lost 0 bases; unmatched junction nucleotides: 7. The CDR3 loop spans 17 amino acids. CDR1 and CDR2 from the germline V gene are GTSNPN and SVGIG (reference sequence). Study-wide results and limits: At late timepoints after vaccination, vaccine- and infection-induced clones shrank markedly. Convalescent patients were scarce, and early post-infection timepoints were absent.

The repertoire was sequenced with immunoSEQ multiplex PCR; TCRdb's copy has only in-frame clones and lacks some. The data contain 30,000 to 35,000 clones, approximately 73% of them seen just once; the ten biggest clones take up 27%. Only a few counts were recorded for this clone. Antigen: not known. The chain uses TRBV30 and TRBJ2-2; 7 positions agree with TRBD2. This receptor was obtained from a human donor who received a COVID-19 vaccine. The specimen comprised CD4+ T cells from PBMCs cultured with HCoV-OC43 spike peptides, sampled before COVID-19 vaccination. Subset in this sample: HCoV-OC43 spike overlapping peptide pool stimulation. CDR3 amino acids: CAWSVLGGSPNTGELFF. As DNA, the CDR3 is TGTGCCTGGAGTGTACTCGGCGGGAGTCCGAACACCGGGGAGCTGTTTTTT.